This is a list of T cell receptor beta chains from one sample in a study of cytomegalovirus exposure and HLA in healthy donors. The method was immunoSEQ multiplex PCR; TCRdb's version includes in-frame clones alone and lacks a portion of them. Here the sample table reports more than 100,000 clones. Material for sequencing was PBMCs. The receptors originated from a man between 18 and 35 years old in good health and CMV-seronegative. Both conserved end residues are part of each CDR3. A D gene is named only where the DNA matches it firmly.

>TRBD2|TRBV27|TRBJ2-7
TGTGCCAGCAGAAGACTAGCGGGAGGTAACGAGCAGTACTTC
CASRRLAGGNEQYF
>.|TRBV5-6|TRBJ1-1
TGTGCCAGCAGCCTCGCGGGACTTGAAGCTTTCTTT
CASSLAGLEAFF
>TRBD1|TRBV14|TRBJ2-7
TGTGCCAGCAGCCTCGGGACAGGGTTTTACGAGCAGTACTTC
CASSLGTGFYEQYF
>.|TRBV10-1|TRBJ2-1
TGCGCCAGCAGTGTAGATGCGGGCTCCTACAATGAGCAGTTCTTC
CASSVDAGSYNEQFF
>TRBD1|TRBV27|TRBJ1-2
TGTGCCAGCAGCGACAGGGGTCGGGGCTACACCTTC
CASSDRGRGYTF
>.|TRBV29-1|TRBJ2-2
TGCAGCGTTGAAGATCGAAACCAACATACCGCCGGGGAGCTGTTTTTT
CSVEDRNQHTAGELFF
>.|TRBV28|TRBJ1-2
TGTGCCAGCTCCGCCCGGCCAGGGTATGGCTACACCTTC
CASSARPGYGYTF
>TRBD1|TRBV28|TRBJ1-2
TGTGCCAGCAGTTCCCTCCCGACAGGGCGCAGCGGCTACACCTTC
CASSSLPTGRSGYTF
>.|TRBV6-4|TRBJ2-1
TGTGCCAGCAGTGACTCGGAGGGGGGGGGCAACGAGCAGTTCTTC
CASSDSEGGGNEQFF
>TRBD1|TRBV19|TRBJ1-5
TGTGCCAGTAGTCTATACAGGGGCTACAATCAGCCCCAGCATTTT
CASSLYRGYNQPQHF
>.|TRBV5-4|TRBJ2-3
TGTGCCATTCAGCGGGCCCCTAGCACAGATACGCAGTATTTT
CAIQRAPSTDTQYF
>TRBD1|TRBV7-9|TRBJ2-3
TGTGCCAGCAGCCCAAGATGGACAGGGGCAATTACAGATACGCAGTATTTT
CASSPRWTGAITDTQYF
>.|TRBV5-5|TRBJ1-4
TGTGCCAGCAGCTTGAGGGGGTCAACTAATGAAAAACTGTTTTTT
CASSLRGSTNEKLFF
>TRBD2|TRBV7-3|TRBJ2-1
TGTGCCAGCAGCCCACGGACTAGCGGGGGCTCTTCGCCTGAGCAGTTCTTC
CASSPRTSGGSSPEQFF
>.|TRBV7-9|TRBJ1-1
TGTGCCAGCAGCTTAGTGGGTATGAGGACTGAAGCTTTCTTT
CASSLVGMRTEAFF
>TRBD1|TRBV7-2|TRBJ2-3
TGTGCCAGCAGCTTAGCTCTTTTAGGGACAGGGGTTGCAGATACGCAGTATTTT
CASSLALLGTGVADTQYF
>.|TRBV7-9|TRBJ1-2
TGTGCCAGCAGCTTTGTCTCGAGCTATGGCTACACCTTC
CASSFVSSYGYTF
>TRBD1|TRBV30|TRBJ1-2
TGTGCCTGGAGTGGGGGGACAGGGGTTAACTATGGCTACACCTTC
CAWSGGTGVNYGYTF
>.|TRBV7-6|TRBJ2-5
TGTGCCAGCAGCGTTGGGACACTCCAAGAGACCCAGTACTTC
CASSVGTLQETQYF
>.|TRBV6-1|TRBJ1-2
TGTGCCAGCAGTGAAGCTTGGGGGGTTGTTGGTTTTTATGGCTACACCTTC
CASSEAWGVVGFYGYTF
>.|TRBV5-6|TRBJ2-4
TGTGCCAGCAGCTTGGCCTATAATCGCGGAACAGGGAAGGAAACCATTCAGTACTTC
CASSLAYNRGTGKETIQYF
>.|TRBV10-2|TRBJ2-7
TGCGCCAGCAGTGATGGACAATCCGAGCAGTACTTC
CASSDGQSEQYF
>.|TRBV6-5|TRBJ2-2
TGTGCCAGCAGTCGAACCGGGACAGAGCTGTTTTTT
CASSRTGTELFF
>.|TRBV4-1|TRBJ2-1
TGCGCCAGCAGCCAAGCTGCCGGGAGACTCCCCAATGAGCAGTTCTTC
CASSQAAGRLPNEQFF
>.|TRBV7-2|TRBJ2-5
TGTGCCAGCAGCTCGAGATTTACCGGGACTCACTTC
CASSSRFTGTHF
>.|TRBV28|TRBJ2-7
TGTGCCAGCAGTTGGGCAGGGAAGGAACACGAGCAGTACTTC
CASSWAGKEHEQYF
>.|TRBV14|TRBJ2-1
TGTGCCAGCAGCCACAAGCAGGGGAAGGGTAACAATGAGCAGTTCTTC
CASSHKQGKGNNEQFF
>.|TRBV2|TRBJ2-7
TGTGCCAGCAGCGAGAGACGTTTCGGGAATAAGTCCTACGAGCAGTACTTC
CASSERRFGNKSYEQYF
>TRBD2|TRBV2|TRBJ2-5
TGTGCCAGCAGTGAAGGGCTAGCGGGGGGGCAGGATGACTTC
CASSEGLAGGQDDF
>.|TRBV6-5|TRBJ1-6
TGTGCCAGCAGCTGGCTGGGGGCGAAGGATTCACCCCTCCACTTT
CASSWLGAKDSPLHF
>.|TRBV5-1|TRBJ2-1
TGCGCCAGCACTACAGGTCCATGGGACTTATCAAATGAGCAGTTCTTC
CASTTGPWDLSNEQFF
>TRBD1|TRBV5-1|TRBJ1-1
TGCGCCAGCAGGGTTCGGACAGGGGTAGATGAAGCTTTCTTT
CASRVRTGVDEAFF
>.|TRBV6-5|TRBJ2-3
TGTGCCAGCAGTTATTCCGGGGTGACAGATACGCAGTATTTT
CASSYSGVTDTQYF
>.|TRBV18|TRBJ1-2
TGTGCCAGCTCACCAGGCTCCGCAGGCTATGGCTACACCTTC
CASSPGSAGYGYTF
>.|TRBV2|TRBJ2-1
TGTGCCAGCAGTGAAGCTGCCCCCCACAGGCGCGAGTCCTACAATGAGCAGTTCTTC
CASSEAAPHRRESYNEQFF
>.|TRBV5-1|TRBJ2-5
TGCGCCAGTGGGGGCCCGCCGGGAGAGACCCAGTACTTC
CASGGPPGETQYF
>TRBD1|TRBV5-4|TRBJ2-1
TGTGCCAGCAGCTTGTGGGGACAGGGAGCCCACAATGAGCAGTTCTTC
CASSLWGQGAHNEQFF
>TRBD1|TRBV5-6|TRBJ1-1
TGTGCCAGCAGCGGCGGGACAGGGGGTAGGGCTTTCTTT
CASSGGTGGRAFF
>.|TRBV6-6|TRBJ2-1
TGTGCCAGCACCCTACCCCAAGGGGGGGGCCATCTTATCTTC
CASTLPQGGGHLIF